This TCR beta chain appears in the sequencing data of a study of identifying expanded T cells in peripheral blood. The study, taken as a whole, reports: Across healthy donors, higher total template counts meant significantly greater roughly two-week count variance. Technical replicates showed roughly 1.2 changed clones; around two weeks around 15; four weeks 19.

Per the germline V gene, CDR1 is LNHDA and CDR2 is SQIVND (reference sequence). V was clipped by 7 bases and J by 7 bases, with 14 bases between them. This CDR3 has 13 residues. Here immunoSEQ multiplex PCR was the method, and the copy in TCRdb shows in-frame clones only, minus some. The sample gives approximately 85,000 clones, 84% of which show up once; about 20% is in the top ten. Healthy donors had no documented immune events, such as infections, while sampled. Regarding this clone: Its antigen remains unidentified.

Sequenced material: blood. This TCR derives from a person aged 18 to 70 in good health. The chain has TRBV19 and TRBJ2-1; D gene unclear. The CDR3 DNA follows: TGTGCCAGTAATGGTAGGGTAGGGAATGAGCAGTTCTTC. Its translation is CASNGRVGNEQFF.